This passage covers 5 T cell receptor beta chains from one sample sequenced in a study of T cells in Graves' hyperthyroidism and ophthalmopathy. Researchers took RNA transcripts and amplified the TCR beta CDR3 regions from them. In the first-round RT-PCR of the TCR CDR3, the HTBI primer set was used. Using its own MiXCR run on the multiplex PCR reads, TCRdb lists one record per CDR3 protein. The sample has fewer than 750,000 distinct CDR3 sequences, 35% to 55% seen once; the top ten hold roughly 8.2%. Sequencing input: peripheral blood or thyroid tissue (not recorded which). The receptors here all came from a young woman with Graves' hyperthyroidism.

In this sample, this clonotype turned up many times. V usage is TRBV6-6 and J usage is TRBJ2-7; 14 bases are a match to TRBD2. Per the germline V gene, CDR1 is MNHNY and CDR2 is SVGAGI (reference sequence). V trimming: 5 bases; J trimming: 6 bases; junction bases outside the gene matches: 6. The length of the CDR3 is 15 residues. The CDR3 protein is CASSGTSGSFGEQYF. The CDR3 region has the DNA TGTGCCAGCAGTGGGACTAGCGGGAGCTTTGGCGAGCAGTACTTC.

This clonotype has ten or more counts. V gene TRBV3-1 combines with J gene TRBJ1-1; no clear D. The CDR3 length is 13 residues. Trimming removed 1 base at V and 4 bases at J, with 7 bases between. In germline, CDR1 is LGHDT, CDR2 YNNKEL (reference sequence). The CDR3 reads CASSQARGTEAFF. CDR3 sequence (DNA): TGTGCCAGCAGCCAAGCCCGGGGCACTGAAGCTTTCTTT.

This chain links TRBV19 with TRBJ2-1; 8 bases are shared with TRBD1. The CDR3 length is 16 residues. The trim removed 2 bases at V and 2 bases at J, leaving 5 bases unmatched. Germline V gene sequence: CDR1 LNHDA, CDR2 SQIVND (reference sequence). CDR3 in amino acids: CASSIPGTGPYNEQFF. The CDR3 DNA sequence: TGTGCCAGTAGTATACCCGGGACAGGTCCCTACAATGAGCAGTTCTTC. The full variable domain, rest sourced from reference TRBV19 and TRBJ2-1, is DGGITQSPKYLFRKEGQNVTLSCEQNLNHDAMYWYRQDPGQGLRLIYYSQIVNDFQKGDIAEGYSVSREKKESFPLTVTSAQKNPTAFYLCASSIPGTGPYNEQFFGPGTRLTVL.

This clonotype has more than one count but fewer than ten. The rearrangement uses TRBV7-8 and TRBJ2-1, with a tentative D call TRBD1 (6 bases). Trimming shortened V by 5 bases and J by 4 bases, and 18 bases separated the two germline ends. The CDR3 spans 16 residues. From germline, CDR1 is SGHVS and CDR2 FQNEAQ. CDR3 sequence reads: CASSSTEGQQYNEQFF. In nucleotides, the CDR3 is TGTGCCAGCAGCAGCACCGAGGGACAACAGTACAATGAGCAGTTCTTC.

In its sample, this clonotype was seen many times. The V gene is TRBV27, the J gene TRBJ2-2; 9 nucleotides agree with TRBD1. The CDR3 has 16 residues. Germline V lookup: CDR1 MNHEY, CDR2 SMNVEV (reference sequence). V lost 6 bases, J lost 4 bases, and 9 bases stayed unmatched. The DNA for the CDR3 is TGTGCCAGCAGCTCGATTCCGGGACAGGGCACCGGGGAGCTGTTTTTT. Its protein is CASSSIPGQGTGELFF.